This T cell receptor (beta chain) derives from a study of regulatory T cells in long-lasting Graves disease. CDR1 and CDR2 from the germline V gene are SGHTA and FQGNSA. There are 16 residues in the CDR3. Trimming pared 10 bases from V and 5 bases from J, leaving 24 bases between. According to the study, TCR beta libraries were built with iRepertoire HTBI primers and CDR3-region Arm-PCR. Each CDR3 protein gets one entry after TCRdb re-called the multiplex PCR reads with MiXCR. This repertoire shows over 350,000 distinct CDR3 sequences, 20% to 25% found once; its top ten account for less than 25%. This clonotype has ten or more counts. Noted time point: persistent/refractory GD, antithyroid drugs over 5 years with positive TRAb. After RNA was extracted from PBMCs, the TCR library was made from it.

The chain couples TRBV7-2 to TRBJ2-1; TRBD2 is a possible D gene (5 bases). The sequence was collected from a female donor with Graves disease. Specimen: peripheral blood mononuclear cells (PBMCs), collected when the disease was refractory, from a patient treated with antithyroid drugs. The CDR3 DNA reads as TGTGCCACCCGTAGCAGGCTTAGCGCCACACACAATGAGCAGTTCTTC. Protein product: CATRSRLSATHNEQFF.